Listed here is a single T cell receptor (beta chain). This specimen belongs to a study of blood T cell repertoires in COVID-19. Overall study context: Some COVID-19 samples were acute and others convalescent; all came from the United States, Italy and Spain. Sample material is recorded as cDNA or gDNA derived from T cells, B-cell-depleted T cells, or PBMCs.

This CDR3 comprises 14 residues. J gave up 10 bases and V 4 bases, and 7 bases lay outside the gene matches. CDR1 and CDR2 from the germline V gene are SNHLY and FYNNEI. Per the study methods: How many nucleated cells were present was estimated from reference gene primer amplification. Clones were read by immunoSEQ multiplex PCR, and TCRdb kept only the in-frame ones, dropping some. That table is the source of V, J and clone size, and D and trimming were worked out from the DNA. The sample consists of roughly 250,000 clones, about 89% of them appearing once. The rearrangement uses TRBV2 and TRBJ1-6, with 7 bases identical to TRBD1. What was sequenced was peripheral blood. The source is a man in his thirties or forties with acute or convalescent COVID-19. For the CDR3, the DNA is TGTGCCAGCAGTGGTGAGGGGGCTGCCTCACCCCTCCACTTT. The encoded protein is CASSGEGAASPLHF. Full variable domain (outside the CDR3, taken from reference TRBV2 and TRBJ1-6): EPEVTQTPSHQVTQMGQEVILRCVPISNHLYFYWYRQILGQKVEFLVSFYNNEISEKSEIFDDQFSVERPDGSNFTLKIRSTKLEDSAMYFCASSGEGAASPLHFGNGTRLTVT.